This T cell receptor beta chain comes out of a study of vaccination and CD4 T cells after COVID-19. Treatment here: approximately nine-day PBMC culture with coronavirus spike peptide pools or control peptides (ViraFEST assay). Germline lookup yields CDR1 MNHNS and CDR2 SASEGT. The CDR3 length is 13 residues. V dropped 5 bases and J dropped 8; count of bases not matched to a gene: 7. Worth noting for this clonotype: The antigen is not known.

Cultured CD4+ T cell DNA underwent sequencing with the Oncomine TCR Beta short-read assay. Each CDR3 protein is one row after TCRdb ran MiXCR on the PCR reads. The data show about 14,000 distinct CDR3 sequences, just under 65% seen once. The rearrangement joins TRBV6-1 to TRBJ1-2, with 8 bases aligning to TRBD1. The receptor was derived from a human donor who had recovered from COVID-19. The specimen sequenced was CD4+ T cells from blood, cultured in vitro. Here the CDR3 reads CASSHGTGRGYTF. The CDR3 nucleotides read TGTGCCAGCAGTCACGGGACAGGTCGAGGCTACACCTTC.